This T cell receptor beta chain derives from a study of somatic mutations in cytotoxic T cells in rheumatoid arthritis. The CDR3 consists of 14 residues. V lost 4 bases, J lost 1 base, and 7 bases lay in between. CDR1 and CDR2 (germline): SSHAT, FNYEAQ (reference sequence). TCRdb keeps only in-frame clones here, not all; method: immunoSEQ multiplex PCR. Of 15,000 to 20,000 clones listed, 75% to 85% are singletons. The TCR was taken from an adult with rheumatoid arthritis. The rearrangement links TRBV7-7 to TRBJ2-2, with unresolved D. Source material: CD8+ T cells sorted from blood. The CDR3 loop reads CASSWTVNTGELFF. The DNA of the CDR3 is TGTGCCAGCAGCTGGACGGTGAACACCGGGGAGCTGTTTTTT. The variable domain in full, completed from reference TRBV7-7 and TRBJ2-2, reads GAGVSQSPRYKVTKRGQDVTLRCDPISSHATLYWYQQALGQGPEFLTYFNYEAQPDKSGLPSDRFSAERPEGSISTLTIQRTEQRDSAMYRCASSWTVNTGELFFGEGSRLTVL.